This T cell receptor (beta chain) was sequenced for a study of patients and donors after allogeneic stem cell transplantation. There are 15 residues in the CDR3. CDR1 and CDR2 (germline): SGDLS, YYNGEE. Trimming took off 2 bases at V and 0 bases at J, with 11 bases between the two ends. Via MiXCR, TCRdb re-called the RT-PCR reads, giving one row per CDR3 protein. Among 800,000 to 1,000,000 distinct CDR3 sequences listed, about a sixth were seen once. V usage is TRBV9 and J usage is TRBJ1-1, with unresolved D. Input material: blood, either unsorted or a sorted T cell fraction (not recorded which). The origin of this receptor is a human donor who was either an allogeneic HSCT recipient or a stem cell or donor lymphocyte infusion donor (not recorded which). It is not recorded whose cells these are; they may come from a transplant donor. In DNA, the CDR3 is TGTGCCAGCAGCGTTACGGGGTTACTGAACACTGAAGCTTTCTTT. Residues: CASSVTGLLNTEAFF.